The 9 T cell receptor beta chains reported below all come from one sample, sequenced in a study of identical twins. MiXCR, run by TCRdb on the 5' RACE reads, gives a single entry per CDR3 protein. The sample lists just over 450,000 distinct CDR3 sequences, 13% to 15% occurring once. Separately, the same data were catalogued under a study of yellow fever vaccine responses in identical twins.

Input material: CD4+ T cells sorted from blood. Receptor source: a woman between 18 and 29 years old in good health.

The V and J genes are TRBV18 and TRBJ2-5; 7 nucleotides agree with TRBD1. Per germline, CDR1 KGHSH and CDR2 LQKENI. There are 14 residues in the CDR3. With 6 bases clipped from V and 5 bases from J, the junction kept 9 bases outside the gene matches. The CDR3 reads CASSRTQGTETQYF. DNA of the CDR3: TGTGCCAGCTCGCGCACACAGGGGACCGAGACCCAGTACTTC.

V usage is TRBV5-1 and J usage is TRBJ2-3; 7 bases map to TRBD1. The CDR3 length is 15 residues. Per germline, CDR1 SGHRS and CDR2 YFSETQ. With V trimmed by 4 bases and J by 1 base, 6 bases remained unmatched. The CDR3 DNA follows: TGCGCCAGCAGCCCAGGGACAGTCGGCACAGATACGCAGTATTTT. This codes for CASSPGTVGTDTQYF.

This clonotype was counted a few times. The CDR3 nucleotides are TGCAGTGCTGGGACTCCTCTAAATAGCAATCAGCCCCAGCATTTT. The encoded protein is CSAGTPLNSNQPQHF. The chain carries TRBV20-1 and TRBJ1-5; D may be TRBD1 (5 bases). V lost 5 bases and J lost 0, with 14 bases in between. The CDR3 extends over 15 amino acids. Germline CDR1 and CDR2: DFQATT and SNEGSKA (reference sequence).

The chain links TRBV7-3 to TRBJ2-1; D is undetermined. Germline lookup yields CDR1 SGHTA and CDR2 FQGTGA. The V end was cut by 6 bases, the J end by 5 bases, with 11 bases between. This CDR3 has 13 residues. The DNA for the CDR3 is TGTGCCAGCAGTCAAGGAGTTCACAATGAGCAGTTCTTC. It is translated as CASSQGVHNEQFF.

The chain has TRBV6-2 or TRBV6-3 and TRBJ1-6; D is perhaps TRBD1 (6 bases). The CDR3 consists of 15 residues. V dropped 6 bases and J dropped 5 bases, with 14 bases sitting between them. From germline, CDR1 is MNHEY and CDR2 SVGEGT. In DNA form, the CDR3 reads TGTGCCAGCAGCCCCGGGACATTGGATAATTCACCCCTCCACTTT. Translating it yields CASSPGTLDNSPLHF.

The rearrangement links TRBV18 to TRBJ2-1, with D possibly being TRBD2 (5 bases). V shed 2 bases and J shed 7 bases, with 12 bases lying between them. Germline values: CDR1 KGHSH, CDR2 LQKENI. This CDR3 has 14 amino acids. This CDR3 is CASSPAGRRNEQFF. The CDR3 bases are TGTGCCAGCTCACCAGCTGGCAGGAGGAATGAGCAGTTCTTC.

The chain links TRBV28 to TRBJ2-6, with TRBD1 matching over 9 bases. This CDR3 is built from 18 residues. Germline lookup yields CDR1 MDHEN and CDR2 SYDVKM. Trimming cost V 6 bases and J 2 bases; bases outside gene matches: 11. This CDR3 is CASRVLGQGSAGANVLTF. Written as DNA, the CDR3 is TGTGCCAGCAGGGTCCTGGGACAGGGCTCGGCTGGGGCCAACGTCCTGACTTTC. The full variable domain, its missing parts supplied by reference TRBV28 and TRBJ2-6, is DVKVTQSSRYLVKRTGEKVFLECVQDMDHENMFWYRQDPGLGLRLIYFSYDVKMKEKGDIPEGYSVSREKKERFSLILESASTNQTSMYLCASRVLGQGSAGANVLTFGAGSRLTVL.

In its sample, this clonotype was seen a few times. The chain joins TRBV7-9 to TRBJ2-7; 10 nucleotides line up with TRBD1. V was pared by 0 bases and J by 5 bases, with 7 bases of the junction left unmatched. The V gene's germline CDR1 is SEHNR and CDR2 FQNEAQ (reference sequence). The CDR3 has 16 amino acids. The CDR3 coding sequence is TGTGCCAGCAGCTTAGCGACCGGGACAGGGGCTAACGAGCAGTACTTC. Protein: CASSLATGTGANEQYF.

This clonotype was recorded at least ten times. The chain employs TRBV5-1 and TRBJ2-2; 9 nucleotides match TRBD1. Trimming at V came to 4 bases and at J to 0 bases, leaving 1 base not matched to a gene. CDR3 length: 15 amino acids. The germline CDR1 and CDR2 sequences are SGHRS and YFSETQ. In DNA, the CDR3 is TGCGCCAGCAGCGGACAGGGGCCGAACACCGGGGAGCTGTTTTTT. Its protein product is CASSGQGPNTGELFF.